These 5 T cell receptor beta chains were all obtained from the same sample, sequenced in a study of blood T cell repertoires in COVID-19 (dated by TCRdb to 2020 to 2021). Receptor libraries were prepared by the immunoSEQ multiplex PCR assay. TCRdb mirrors the immuneACCESS table, restricted to in-frame sequences. Some clones are absent from its copies; in checked studies, under half trace to an unresolved V gene, and the reason for the others is unknown. In all, the sample holds 90,000 or so clones, and around 88% of those were seen once. The biggest ten clones account for over 0.45% of the sample. Material: peripheral blood. All receptors derive from a man aged 60 to 75 with acute or convalescent COVID-19.

CDR3 DNA sequence: TGTGCCAGCACGCGGACAGGGGGCACAGATACGCAGTATTTT. The encoded protein is CASTRTGGTDTQYF. The V and J genes are TRBV28 and TRBJ2-3; 9 nucleotides agree with TRBD1. The ends lost 7 bases at V and 1 base at J; junction bases unmatched: 3. Germline V gives CDR1 MDHEN, CDR2 SYDVKM. The CDR3 length is 14 residues. Filled out from reference TRBV28 and TRBJ2-3, the complete variable domain reads DVKVTQSSRYLVKRTGEKVFLECVQDMDHENMFWYRQDPGLGLRLIYFSYDVKMKEKGDIPEGYSVSREKKERFSLILESASTNQTSMYLCASTRTGGTDTQYFGPGTRLTVL.

The rearrangement uses TRBV5-1 and TRBJ2-3; 10 bases match TRBD1. The CDR3 totals 15 residues. The junction had 3 bases not matched to a gene; V was cut back by 0 bases and J by 5 bases. Germline V gene data show CDR1 as SGHRS and CDR2 as YFSETQ. The CDR3 DNA reads TGCGCCAGCAGCTTGGGACAGGGGGCAGTAGATACGCAGTATTTT. As protein: CASSLGQGAVDTQYF.

This chain links TRBV7-2 with TRBJ2-7; TRBD2 might be the D (5 bases). From germline, CDR1 is SGHTA and CDR2 FQGNSA. This CDR3 is 15 amino acids long. V lost 1 base, J lost 4 bases, and 14 bases lay in between. The CDR3 nucleotides read TGTGCCAGCAGCTTAGTTGCGGCTAGCCATTACGAGCAGTACTTC. Amino acid sequence: CASSLVAASHYEQYF.

The chain is built from TRBV9 and TRBJ2-4; possibly TRBD2 for D (6 bases). Germline CDR1 is SGDLS and CDR2 is YYNGEE. The CDR3 is 15 amino acids. V lost 2 bases to trimming and J lost 7 bases, with 16 bases between them. The CDR3 DNA follows: TGTGCCAGCAGCGTCACAACTGACCGGGGGAACATTCAGTACTTC. Translation: CASSVTTDRGNIQYF.

J is TRBJ1-5 and V is TRBV30; D is uncertain. The V and J ends lost 1 base and 6 bases respectively, with 7 bases between them. Germline loops: CDR1 GTSNPN, CDR2 SVGIG (reference sequence). This CDR3 comprises 12 residues. DNA of the CDR3: TGTGCCTGGAGTGAGAGGTCTCAGCCCCAGCATTTT. This codes for CAWSERSQPQHF.